The clone carrying this T cell receptor (beta chain) came up a few times. The data are from a study of blood T cells in healthy people across ages. Alongside a J-beta primer mix, a sample-barcoded 5' primer served in a second PCR lasting about 7 to 12 cycles. TCRdb called the 5' RACE reads again in MiXCR, with one record for every CDR3 protein. The sample has about 730,000 distinct CDR3 sequences; about 42% are singletons. The sequence was collected from a woman aged 55 to 70 in good health. The sequenced material came from blood.

CDR3 in DNA: TGTGCCAGCAGCCGAGGGACAGATGCAACTAATGAAAAACTGTTTTTT. Translating it yields CASSRGTDATNEKLFF. V usage is TRBV9 and J usage is TRBJ1-4, with 7 bases that match TRBD1. The J segment lost 0 bases and the V segment lost 4 bases, leaving 6 bases of the junction unmatched. The CDR3 contains 16 residues. Germline CDR1 reads SGDLS; CDR2 reads YYNGEE.